What follows describes a single TCR beta chain. The data derive from a study of blood T cell repertoires in COVID-19. Repertoires were generated with immunoSEQ multiplex PCR, while TCRdb's copy carries only in-frame clones and drops some. The table has about 240,000 clones, around 87% seen once. The sequenced material came from peripheral blood. The TCR was taken from an older woman with active or convalescent COVID-19.

The CDR3 loop reads CASSLNVHREQFF. The CDR3 DNA reads as TGTGCCAGCAGCTTGAATGTCCACAGGGAGCAGTTCTTC. The chain has TRBV7-3 and TRBJ2-1, with D perhaps TRBD1 (5 bases). The V and J ends lost 3 bases and 10 bases respectively, with 13 bases between them. The CDR3 is 13 amino acids. Germline V CDR1 and CDR2: SGHTA, FQGTGA.